The source of this T cell receptor (beta chain) is a study of technical replicates of blood from several donors. The CDR3 covers 15 residues. Trimming shortened V by 5 bases and J by 1 base, and 12 bases separated the two germline ends. CDR1 is MDHEN and CDR2 is SYDVKM in the germline V gene. Using immunoSEQ multiplex PCR, the repertoire was profiled, and TCRdb retains in-frame clones only, with some absent. The data show tens of thousands of clones, 90% to 95% seen once. This TCR came from a human donor in good health. The chain joins TRBV28 to TRBJ2-4, with D perhaps matching TRBD2 (6 bases). The sequencing input was T cells isolated from PBMCs. CDR3: CASSPLGGAKNIQYF. The CDR3 nucleotides read TGTGCCAGCAGTCCCCTCGGGGGTGCCAAAAACATTCAGTACTTC.